The rows below give T cell receptor beta chains drawn from one sample of a study of T-cell memory formation after mild COVID-19. TCRdb passed the 5' RACE reads through MiXCR, listing each CDR3 protein once. Of over 300,000 distinct CDR3 sequences in the sample, 20% to 25% were seen once. The specimen was PBMCs or a T cell subset sorted from them (not recorded which). The receptors shown here come from a man aged 18-30 years who had mild COVID-19 (a few samples of this study predate the infection). Cell type and time point are not known. CDR3s include the opening cysteine and the closing phenylalanine or tryptophan. A D gene is named only where the DNA matches it firmly. Clone size is not always given. Where it is, it says once, few, many or a class for expanded clones.

V,D,J,size,DNA,CDR3
TRBV20-1,TRBD1,TRBJ1-1,few,TGCAGTTCTAGACCCACCTACAGGGGGACGACTGAAGCTTTCTTT,CSSRPTYRGTTEAFF
TRBV6-6,TRBD1,TRBJ2-7,.,TGTGCCAGCAGTGACCCCGGGACAGGGTTTAACTACGAGCAGTACTTC,CASSDPGTGFNYEQYF
TRBV7-2,TRBD1,TRBJ2-7,few,TGTGCCAGCAGCTTGGAGACAGGGGCTACCTACGAGCAGTACTTC,CASSLETGATYEQYF
TRBV19,.,TRBJ2-6,.,TGTGCCAGTAGTAATTACGTTAGTTACTCTGGGGCCAACGTCCTGACTTTC,CASSNYVSYSGANVLTF
TRBV20-1,TRBD1,TRBJ1-5,.,TGCAGTGCCCCACTCGTACAGGGGGTCGGTCAGCCCCAGCATTTT,CSAPLVQGVGQPQHF
TRBV7-9,TRBD1,TRBJ2-5,.,TGTGCCAGCAGTCCACCAGGACAGGGAGAGACCCAGTACTTC,CASSPPGQGETQYF
TRBV2,.,TRBJ1-1,few,TGTGCCAGCCCACATAAGGGTAGGACTGAAGCTTTCTTT,CASPHKGRTEAFF
TRBV6-1,.,TRBJ1-1,few,TGTGCCAGCAGTGAAAGAGTTGGGAACACTGAAGCTTTCTTT,CASSERVGNTEAFF
TRBV11-3,.,TRBJ2-2,few,TGTGCCAGCAGCCCAAATGAAAACACCGGGGAGCTGTTTTTT,CASSPNENTGELFF
TRBV29-1,.,TRBJ2-5,.,TGCAGCGTTCGGCGTCAAGAGACCCAGTACTTC,CSVRRQETQYF
TRBV6-2/TRBV6-3,TRBD1,TRBJ1-5,.,TGTGCGACAGGGTGGAATCAGCCCCAGCATTTT,CATGWNQPQHF
TRBV2,TRBD1,TRBJ2-5,.,TGTGCCAGCTTCCGGGACAGGGAAGAGACCCAGTACTTC,CASFRDREETQYF
TRBV15,.,TRBJ2-7,.,TGTGCCACCAGCAGAGACTCGACAGGTTCCTACGAGCAGTACTTC,CATSRDSTGSYEQYF
TRBV7-3,.,TRBJ2-1,few,TGTGCCAGCAGCTCTGGGGGCAGTCTCAATGAGCAGTTCTTC,CASSSGGSLNEQFF
TRBV7-9,.,TRBJ1-4,.,TGTGCCAGCAGCTTAAGGAGTGGGAAACTGTTTTTT,CASSLRSGKLFF
TRBV7-6,.,TRBJ2-6,.,TGTGCCAGCAGCAATGCTGGGGCCAACGTCCTGACTTTC,CASSNAGANVLTF
TRBV5-1,TRBD2,TRBJ2-1,.,TGCGACAGCAGCCCGGGGACTAGCGGGGACTACAATGAGCAGTTCTTC,CDSSPGTSGDYNEQFF
TRBV29-1,TRBD2,TRBJ2-5,few,TGCAGCGTTGGTACGGGGGGGGACGGGACCCAGTACTTC,CSVGTGGDGTQYF
TRBV7-2,TRBD1,TRBJ2-1,.,TGTGCCAGCAGCCCGGGACAGGGCCCTAGTTATGAGCAGTTCTTC,CASSPGQGPSYEQFF
TRBV11-2,.,TRBJ1-2,few,TGTGCCAGCAGTTCCACCCGACAGACCCGTTATGGCTACACCTTC,CASSSTRQTRYGYTF
TRBV6-5,.,TRBJ1-5,many,TGTGCCAGCAGTCGGGATAGCAATCAGCCCCAGCATTTT,CASSRDSNQPQHF
TRBV12-3/TRBV12-4,TRBD2,TRBJ2-7,many,TGTGCCAGCAGCCCTACAATAGCGGGGGGCTACGAGCAGTACTTC,CASSPTIAGGYEQYF
TRBV21-1,.,TRBJ1-2,.,TGTGCCAGCCAATCGACAGCTGGGGATGGCTACACCTTC,CASQSTAGDGYTF
TRBV18,.,TRBJ1-1,.,TGTGCCAGCTCACCGCCGGGAACCTTCAAAGCTTTCTTT,CASSPPGTFKAFF
TRBV19,TRBD1,TRBJ1-1,few,TGTGCCAGTAGTATCCAGGGGGCGGACACTGAAGCTTTCTTT,CASSIQGADTEAFF
TRBV10-3,.,TRBJ1-1,.,TGTGCCATCAGAACCCTGACAAAGGCAGGGCGCGGCACTGAAGCTTTCTTT,CAIRTLTKAGRGTEAFF
TRBV28,.,TRBJ2-5,few,TGTGCCAGCAGCGTTCCGCGCAGGGGTGAGACCCAGTACTTC,CASSVPRRGETQYF
TRBV5-1,TRBD1,TRBJ2-1,.,TGCGCCAGCAGCCCAACCACAGGGGTCCCCCTACCCCAGGAGCAGTTCTTC,CASSPTTGVPLPQEQFF
TRBV27,.,TRBJ2-5,few,TGTGCCAGCAGTCTAATAGCGGCAAACCAAGAGACCCAGTACTTC,CASSLIAANQETQYF
TRBV9,TRBD2,TRBJ2-3,few,TGTGCCAGCAGCAGAGTTAGCGGGGAAATCACAGATACGCAGTATTTT,CASSRVSGEITDTQYF
TRBV3-1,.,TRBJ2-1,.,TGTGCCAGCAGCCAAGATAGGGCCAGTGAGCAGTTCTTC,CASSQDRASEQFF
TRBV7-2,TRBD1,TRBJ1-5,.,TGTGCCAGCAGCCTGAGACAGGGTGGGAGTAATCAGCCCCAGCATTTT,CASSLRQGGSNQPQHF
TRBV12-3/TRBV12-4,.,TRBJ1-2,.,TGTGCCAGCAGCCCTCTCCGGGGCAGGGGTGGCTACACCTTC,CASSPLRGRGGYTF
TRBV9,.,TRBJ2-5,few,TGTGCCAGCAGCGTAGAGGGGTTGGGAGAGACCCAGTACTTC,CASSVEGLGETQYF
TRBV7-9,.,TRBJ1-1,.,TGTGCCAGCAGCTTGATAGGGAAAGACCGAGAAGCTTTCTTT,CASSLIGKDREAFF
TRBV7-2,.,TRBJ2-2,.,TGTGCCAGCAGCCCGAAATACGACAGAAACACCGGGGAGCTGTTTTTT,CASSPKYDRNTGELFF
TRBV5-1,.,TRBJ1-2,.,TGCGCCAGCACCAGAACCGGGACGTACTATGGCTACACCTTC,CASTRTGTYYGYTF
TRBV5-4,TRBD1,TRBJ2-7,.,TGTGCCAGCAGTCCCCGGGACAGGAGCTCCTACGAGCAGTACTTC,CASSPRDRSSYEQYF
TRBV7-8,.,TRBJ1-1,.,TGTGCCAGCAGCTTAGCCAGGGGCCGGATGGAAGCTTTCTTT,CASSLARGRMEAFF
TRBV24-1,.,TRBJ2-7,.,TGTGCCACCAGTGATCGGGAGCAGGGAGGCTACGAGCAGTACTTC,CATSDREQGGYEQYF
TRBV18,.,TRBJ1-2,.,TGTGCCAGCTCACCGACGGTTAACTATGGCTACACCTTC,CASSPTVNYGYTF
TRBV5-4,.,TRBJ1-1,.,TGTGCCAGCAGCATGAAGAACACTGAAGCTTTCTTT,CASSMKNTEAFF
TRBV7-9,.,TRBJ1-2,.,TGTGCCAGCAGCCGGGACATAGGGGACTATGGCTACACCTTC,CASSRDIGDYGYTF
TRBV15,.,TRBJ1-1,few,TGTGCCACCAGCCCAGGGTCAGGGCTTATGAACACTGAAGCTTTCTTT,CATSPGSGLMNTEAFF
TRBV7-2,.,TRBJ2-2,few,TGTGCCAGCAGCGTTGTCCCGGACCCCGGGGAGCTGTTTTTT,CASSVVPDPGELFF
TRBV7-9,.,TRBJ2-3,.,TGTGCCAGCAGCTCCACGGGGCCCGTAGATGATACGCAGTATTTT,CASSSTGPVDDTQYF